This T cell receptor beta chain appears in the sequencing data of a study of beta chain features in type 1 diabetes. Expressed TCRB transcripts got sequenced, as all isolated RNA was reverse transcribed. Assay: immunoSEQ multiplex PCR; the TCRdb copy retains only in-frame clones and omits some. Of hundreds of thousands of clones in the sample, 15% were seen once. Germline V gene lookup returns CDR1 SGHVS and CDR2 FNYEAQ. CDR3 length: 15 residues. The trim removed 4 bases at V and 8 bases at J, leaving 6 bases unmatched. The TCR was taken from a man aged 18 to 30 in good health. The sequenced sample consisted of naive CD4+ T cells from blood. The chain combines TRBV7-6 with TRBJ1-4, with TRBD1 identical over 11 bases. The CDR3 spells CASSSGQGASEKLFF. DNA for the CDR3: TGTGCCAGCAGCTCAGGACAGGGGGCGTCGGAAAAACTGTTTTTT.